The 28 T cell receptor beta chains given below trace back to one sample, sequenced in a study of blood T cell repertoires in COVID-19. Generated by immunoSEQ multiplex PCR, the TCRdb table keeps only in-frame clones and is missing some. The data contain roughly 260,000 clones, 88% of them singletons. The specimen sequenced was peripheral blood. The origin of the receptors is a man between 60 and 75 years old who had recovered from COVID-19.

This clone was observed a single time. The chain combines TRBV5-1 with TRBJ2-7; D is perhaps TRBD2 (6 bases). Trimming left V 2 bases short and J 2 bases short, with 8 bases between. Germline-derived CDR1 and CDR2 are SGHRS and YFSETQ. The CDR3 has 13 amino acids. The CDR3 is CASSFAGTYEQYF. CDR3 nucleotide sequence: TGCGCCAGCAGCTTCGCGGGAACCTACGAGCAGTACTTC.

This rearrangement joins TRBV6-5 to TRBJ1-3; tentatively, D is TRBD1 (5 bases). This CDR3 has 14 amino acids. Trimming took off 6 bases at V and 0 bases at J, with 9 bases between the two ends. Germline lookup yields CDR1 MNHEY and CDR2 SVGAGI. CDR3 sequence reads: CASRLGHSGNTIYF. The CDR3 DNA reads as TGTGCCAGCAGATTAGGACACTCTGGAAACACCATATATTTT.

The chain joins TRBV12-3 or TRBV12-4 to TRBJ1-3; D is unclear. Trimming took 8 bases from V and 5 from J, leaving 10 bases between them. The CDR3 consists of 12 residues. The CDR3 sequence is CASHTRRNTIYF. In DNA, the CDR3 is TGTGCCAGCCACACACGAAGAAACACCATATATTTT.

The V call is TRBV2, the J call TRBJ2-7; TRBD1 is a possible D gene (6 bases). From germline, CDR1 is SNHLY and CDR2 FYNNEI. The germline V and J ends were trimmed by 3 bases and 11 bases, with 11 bases remaining between them. The CDR3 loop spans 11 amino acids. The CDR3 DNA is TGTGCCAGCAGTGAGGACAGTAGAGAGTACTTC. As protein: CASSEDSREYF.

The count of this clone is one. This chain joins TRBV5-1 and TRBJ2-4, with a tentative D call TRBD1 (6 bases). Germline V lookup: CDR1 SGHRS, CDR2 YFSETQ. This CDR3 has 15 amino acids. Deletions cut 4 bases from V and 6 bases from J, with 17 bases between. This chain's CDR3 is CASSHYGQGLNIQYF. Written as DNA, the CDR3 is TGCGCCAGCAGCCACTATGGGCAGGGGTTAAACATTCAGTACTTC.

On this clone itself: Within the sample, other DNA sequences also encode this same CDR3. J is TRBJ2-1 and V is TRBV5-4, with 13 bases aligning to TRBD2. This CDR3 spans 16 amino acids. V was clipped by 1 base and J by 4 bases; unmatched bases: 2. Germline V lookup: CDR1 SGHNT, CDR2 YYREEE (reference sequence). The DNA for the CDR3 is TGTGCCAGCAGCTTGCCGGGACTAGCGGGATACAATGAGCAGTTCTTC. This codes for CASSLPGLAGYNEQFF.

J is TRBJ2-3 and V is TRBV5-1; possible D gene TRBD1, 6 bases. Trimming took 4 bases from V and 6 from J, leaving 15 bases between them. The CDR3 covers 14 residues. Germline CDR1 reads SGHRS; CDR2 reads YFSETQ. In DNA, the CDR3 is TGCGCCAGCAGCGGAGTCCAGGGGTCGGATACGCAGTATTTT. Its translation: CASSGVQGSDTQYF.

The rearrangement joins TRBV12-3 or TRBV12-4 to TRBJ1-1, with D tentatively TRBD1 (6 bases). There are 13 residues in the CDR3. V lost 3 bases to trimming and J lost 8 bases, with 13 bases between them. The CDR3 DNA is TGTGCCAGCAGTTTGACAGGCGTTACGGAAGCTTTCTTT. It is translated as CASSLTGVTEAFF.

J is TRBJ2-2 and V is TRBV19; 9 nucleotides align to TRBD1. The V gene's germline CDR1 is LNHDA and CDR2 SQIVND (reference sequence). CDR3 length: 16 residues. The junction had 9 bases not matched to a gene; V was cut back by 8 bases and J by 2 bases. The CDR3 here is CASRTPGQGNTGELFF. CDR3 bases: TGTGCCAGTCGAACTCCGGGACAGGGTAACACCGGGGAGCTGTTTTTT.

V and J are TRBV19 and TRBJ2-5; 8 bases map to TRBD2. The CDR3 has 16 amino acids. Trimming cost V 1 base and J 4 bases; bases outside gene matches: 8. The germline gives CDR1 LNHDA, CDR2 SQIVND (reference sequence). The CDR3 spells CASSIGALAGIETQYF. CDR3 DNA: TGTGCCAGTAGTATAGGTGCCCTAGCGGGCATAGAGACCCAGTACTTC. Looking up the rest from reference TRBV19 and TRBJ2-5 gives the full variable domain: DGGITQSPKYLFRKEGQNVTLSCEQNLNHDAMYWYRQDPGQGLRLIYYSQIVNDFQKGDIAEGYSVSREKKESFPLTVTSAQKNPTAFYLCASSIGALAGIETQYFGPGTRLLVL.

The J gene is TRBJ1-1, the V gene TRBV4-1; a possible D gene is TRBD1 (5 bases). Looked up from germline, CDR1 is MGHRA and CDR2 is YSYEKL. Trimming cost V 0 bases and J 4 bases, with 9 bases left between them. This CDR3 has 14 amino acids. The CDR3 DNA sequence: TGCGCCAGCAGCCAAGAAGGGGCAGGCACTGAAGCTTTCTTT. Translated, it gives CASSQEGAGTEAFF.

CDR3 amino acids: CASGPWGGSTNYGYTF. Here the CDR3 DNA reads TGTGCCAGCGGCCCATGGGGGGGCAGCACTAACTATGGCTACACCTTC. The genes are TRBV9 and TRBJ1-2; the D gene is possibly TRBD1 (6 bases). CDR1 and CDR2 from the germline V gene are SGDLS and YYNGEE. V was cut by 7 bases and J by 0 bases, with 19 bases left in between. The CDR3 contains 16 residues.

This clone was seen a single time. This rearrangement joins TRBV7-3 to TRBJ2-1; 12 positions match TRBD2. V shed 5 bases and J 7 bases; nucleotides not matched to a gene: 9. The germline CDR1 and CDR2 sequences are SGHTA and FQGTGA. The CDR3 sequence is 16 residues long. The CDR3 region has the DNA TGTGCCAGCAGCCGGAGGGGGACTAGCGGGCCGAATGAGCAGTTCTTC. Translation gives CASSRRGTSGPNEQFF.

V and J are TRBV9 and TRBJ1-1; the match to TRBD1 covers 9 bases. Germline V gene sequence: CDR1 SGDLS, CDR2 YYNGEE. The CDR3 contains 15 residues. Trimming at V came to 3 bases and at J to 3 bases, leaving 6 bases not matched to a gene. The CDR3 protein is CASSAQQGAHTEAFF. The CDR3 DNA reads as TGTGCCAGCAGCGCCCAACAGGGGGCGCACACTGAAGCTTTCTTT.

The chain couples TRBV19 to TRBJ1-2, with TRBD1 identical over 7 bases. Germline CDR1 LNHDA, CDR2 SQIVND (reference sequence). This CDR3 has 13 residues. V lost 7 bases, J lost 7 bases, and 9 bases stayed unmatched. The CDR3 loop is CASTLGTASGYTF. The CDR3 DNA reads TGTGCCAGTACCCTCGGGACAGCGAGTGGCTACACCTTC.

A few counts support this clone. V usage is TRBV3-1 (or the pseudogene TRBV3-2) and J usage is TRBJ2-7; maybe TRBD1 (5 bases). Germline V gene data show CDR1 as LGHDT and CDR2 as YNNKEL (reference sequence). The V and J ends lost 1 base and 1 base respectively, with 17 bases between them. The CDR3 runs 17 residues. This CDR3 reads CASSQASGIRLSYEQYF. The CDR3, as DNA: TGTGCCAGCAGCCAAGCCTCAGGGATCAGATTATCCTACGAGCAGTACTTC.

The chain joins TRBV6-5 to TRBJ2-3, with 8 bases fitting TRBD2. Germline values: CDR1 MNHEY, CDR2 SVGAGI. This CDR3 has 16 residues. The V gene end was trimmed by 4 bases and the J gene end by 5 bases; junction bases not matched to a gene: 11. In DNA, the CDR3 is TGTGCCAGCAGTTTCTCCGGGACTAGGTCCCTAGATACGCAGTATTTT. Residues: CASSFSGTRSLDTQYF.

V gene TRBV6-5 combines with J gene TRBJ1-4; D may be TRBD1 (5 bases). This CDR3 contains 15 residues. V was trimmed by 3 bases and J by 5 bases, leaving 13 bases between them. Germline CDR1 and CDR2: MNHEY and SVGAGI. DNA of the CDR3: TGTGCCAGCAGTTATGGGCTGGGGGGAAATGAAAAACTGTTTTTT. Translating it yields CASSYGLGGNEKLFF.

The CDR3 coding sequence is TGTGCCAGCAGTTACTCGCTTCAGGGGAACTACGAGCAGTACTTC. Translated: CASSYSLQGNYEQYF. The V and J genes are TRBV6-5 and TRBJ2-7; possible D gene TRBD1, 6 bases. Germline V gene lookup returns CDR1 MNHEY and CDR2 SVGAGI. CDR3 size: 15 residues. Trimming stripped 0 bases from V and 3 bases from J, with 12 bases between.

This chain uses TRBV11-2 with TRBJ1-1; possible D gene TRBD1, 5 bases. CDR1 and CDR2 from the germline V gene are SGHAT and FQNNGV. CDR3 size: 15 residues. V was pared by 1 base and J by 6 bases, with 15 bases between. Here the CDR3 DNA reads TGTGCCAGCAGCTTAGTGACAGCCTTAAGGGCTGAAGCTTTCTTT. It specifies CASSLVTALRAEAFF.

V gene TRBV5-1 combines with J gene TRBJ2-3; D gene unclear. Per the germline V gene, CDR1 is SGHRS and CDR2 is YFSETQ. The CDR3 sequence is 15 residues long. Trimming shortened V by 4 bases and J by 1 base, and 13 bases separated the two germline ends. The CDR3 DNA reads as TGCGCCAGCAGCCCCCCTACGAGTGGCACAGATACGCAGTATTTT. It codes for CASSPPTSGTDTQYF.

The rearrangement uses TRBV5-6 and TRBJ2-3, with unresolved D. Deletions cut 2 bases from V and 1 base from J, with 11 bases between. This CDR3 has 15 residues. Germline CDR1 SGHDT, CDR2 YYEEEE. CDR3 sequence: CASSFMGPGTDTQYF. Written as DNA, the CDR3 is TGTGCCAGCAGCTTCATGGGCCCAGGCACAGATACGCAGTATTTT.

V gene TRBV19 combines with J gene TRBJ1-6, with a tentative D call TRBD1 (5 bases). CDR1 is LNHDA and CDR2 is SQIVND in the germline V gene (reference sequence). The CDR3 sequence is 15 residues long. Trimming cost V 7 bases and J 0 bases, with 10 bases left between them. The CDR3 sequence is CASTTASSYNSPLHF. The CDR3 DNA sequence: TGTGCCAGTACGACAGCGAGCTCCTATAATTCACCCCTCCACTTT.

The chain has TRBV5-1 and TRBJ1-2; 9 nucleotides align to TRBD1. J lost 5 bases, V lost 3 bases, and 2 bases had no gene match. CDR1 and CDR2 from the germline V gene are SGHRS and YFSETQ. CDR3 length: 13 amino acids. Written as DNA, the CDR3 is TGCGCCAGCAGCTCGGACAGGGGATATGGCTACACCTTC. It codes for CASSSDRGYGYTF.

V and J are TRBV6-2 or TRBV6-3 and TRBJ2-7; possible D gene TRBD1, 6 bases. Trimming shortened V by 4 bases and J by 5 bases, and 21 bases separated the two germline ends. The CDR3 runs 16 residues. The germline V gene has CDR1 MNHEY and CDR2 SVGEGT. This chain's CDR3 is CASSLYSGHPVNEQYF. The CDR3 DNA reads TGTGCCAGCAGTTTATACTCGGGACACCCTGTGAACGAGCAGTACTTC.

This chain joins TRBV3-1 (or the pseudogene TRBV3-2) and TRBJ2-5; 7 positions agree with TRBD1. The trim removed 4 bases at V and 4 bases at J, leaving 9 bases unmatched. The CDR3 covers 15 residues. Germline CDR1 reads LGHDT; CDR2 reads YNNKEL (reference sequence). The CDR3 DNA sequence: TGTGCCAGCAGCCGAGGGACAGCCCTAAGAGAGACCCAGTACTTC. This encodes CASSRGTALRETQYF.

The genes are TRBV7-2 and TRBJ2-3; TRBD2 matches at 9 bases. The ends lost 5 bases at V and 1 base at J; junction bases unmatched: 10. CDR1 and CDR2 from the germline V gene are SGHTA and FQGNSA. The CDR3 length is 17 residues. CDR3 sequence: CASSPAGGLAGTDTQYF. The CDR3 nucleotides read TGTGCCAGCAGCCCGGCGGGGGGGCTGGCGGGCACAGATACGCAGTATTTT.

This clone occurred a few times. V and J are TRBV14 and TRBJ2-7; D is possibly TRBD2 (6 bases). Trimming left V 7 bases short and J 2 bases short, with 21 bases between. Germline V lookup: CDR1 SGHDN, CDR2 FVKESK. The CDR3 sequence is 16 residues long. The CDR3 bases are TGTGCCAGCACCAAGGAGGGTGTCCCTACTCCCTACGAGCAGTACTTC. It codes for CASTKEGVPTPYEQYF.